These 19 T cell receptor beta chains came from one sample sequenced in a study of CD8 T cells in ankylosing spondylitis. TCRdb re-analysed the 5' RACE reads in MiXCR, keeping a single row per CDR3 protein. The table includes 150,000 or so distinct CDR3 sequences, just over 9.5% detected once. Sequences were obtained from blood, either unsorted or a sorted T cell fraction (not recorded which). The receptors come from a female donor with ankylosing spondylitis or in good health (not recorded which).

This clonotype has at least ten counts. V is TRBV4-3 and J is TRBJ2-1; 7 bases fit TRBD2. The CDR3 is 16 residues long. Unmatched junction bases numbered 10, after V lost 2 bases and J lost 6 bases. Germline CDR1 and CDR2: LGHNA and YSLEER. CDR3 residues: CASSQTERDGGNEQFF. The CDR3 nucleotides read TGCGCCAGCAGCCAAACTGAGCGGGATGGAGGCAATGAGCAGTTCTTC.

The CDR3 here is CASSPALERIRYEQYF. DNA of the CDR3: TGTGCCAGCAGCCCGGCCCTTGAGCGGATTCGCTACGAGCAGTACTTC. This sequence joins TRBV11-2 and TRBJ2-7; maybe TRBD2 (5 bases). CDR1 SGHAT and CDR2 FQNNGV come from the germline V gene. V dropped 5 bases and J dropped 3 bases, with 20 bases sitting between them. The CDR3 has 16 residues.

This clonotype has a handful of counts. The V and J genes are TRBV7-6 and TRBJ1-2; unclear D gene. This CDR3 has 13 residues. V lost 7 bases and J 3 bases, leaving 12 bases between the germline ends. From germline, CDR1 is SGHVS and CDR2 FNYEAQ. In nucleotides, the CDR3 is TGTGCCAGCACCCTCCTCGGGGACTATGGCTACACCTTC. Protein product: CASTLLGDYGYTF.

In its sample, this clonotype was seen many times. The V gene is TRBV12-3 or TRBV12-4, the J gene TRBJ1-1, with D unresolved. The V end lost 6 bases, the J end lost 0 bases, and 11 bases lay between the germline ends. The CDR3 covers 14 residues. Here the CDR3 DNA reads TGTGCCAGCAGCCACGCGACTTTGAACACTGAAGCTTTCTTT. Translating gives CASSHATLNTEAFF.

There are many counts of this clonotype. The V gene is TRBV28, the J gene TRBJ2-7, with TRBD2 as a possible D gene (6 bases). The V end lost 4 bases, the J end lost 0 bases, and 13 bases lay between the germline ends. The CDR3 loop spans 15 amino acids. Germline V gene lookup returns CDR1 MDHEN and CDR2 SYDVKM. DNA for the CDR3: TGTGCCAGCAGTTGGAAGCCAGCGGGCTCCTACGAGCAGTACTTC. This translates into CASSWKPAGSYEQYF. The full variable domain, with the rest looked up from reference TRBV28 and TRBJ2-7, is DVKVTQSSRYLVKRTGEKVFLECVQDMDHENMFWYRQDPGLGLRLIYFSYDVKMKEKGDIPEGYSVSREKKERFSLILESASTNQTSMYLCASSWKPAGSYEQYFGPGTRLTVT.

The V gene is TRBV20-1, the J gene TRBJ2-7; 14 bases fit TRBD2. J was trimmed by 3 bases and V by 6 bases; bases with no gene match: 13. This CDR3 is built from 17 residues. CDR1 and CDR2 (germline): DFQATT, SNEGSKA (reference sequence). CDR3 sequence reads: CSALGWGLAGVSYEQYF. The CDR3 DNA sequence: TGCAGTGCACTAGGGTGGGGACTAGCGGGAGTTAGCTACGAGCAGTACTTC.

Written as DNA, the CDR3 is TGTGCCAGTGCCGGGCCAAGGGAAACCCACGAGCAGTACTTC. Protein: CASAGPRETHEQYF. V is TRBV7-9 and J is TRBJ2-7; no clear D gene. The germline CDR1 and CDR2 sequences are SEHNR and FQNEAQ (reference sequence). This CDR3 spans 14 amino acids. Trimming cost V 9 bases and J 5 bases, with 20 bases left between them.

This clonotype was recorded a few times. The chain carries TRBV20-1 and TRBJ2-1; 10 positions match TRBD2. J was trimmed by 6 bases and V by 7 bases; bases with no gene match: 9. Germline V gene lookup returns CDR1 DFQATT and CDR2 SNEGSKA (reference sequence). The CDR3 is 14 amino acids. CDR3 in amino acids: CSVLLAGPINEQFF. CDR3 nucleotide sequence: TGCAGTGTCCTACTAGCGGGGCCCATCAATGAGCAGTTCTTC.

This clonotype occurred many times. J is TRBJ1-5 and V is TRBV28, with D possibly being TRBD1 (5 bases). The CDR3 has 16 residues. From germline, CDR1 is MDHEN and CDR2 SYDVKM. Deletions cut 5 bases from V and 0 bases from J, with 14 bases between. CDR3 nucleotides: TGTGCCAGCAGTCTCCCGACAGTCTATAGCAATCAGCCCCAGCATTTT. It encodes CASSLPTVYSNQPQHF.

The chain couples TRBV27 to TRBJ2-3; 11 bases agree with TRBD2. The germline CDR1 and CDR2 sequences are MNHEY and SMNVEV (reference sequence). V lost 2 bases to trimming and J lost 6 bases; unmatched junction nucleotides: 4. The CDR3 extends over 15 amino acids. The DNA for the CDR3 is TGTGCCAGCAGTTTAGGGACTAGCGGTGGGGATACGCAGTATTTT. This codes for CASSLGTSGGDTQYF.

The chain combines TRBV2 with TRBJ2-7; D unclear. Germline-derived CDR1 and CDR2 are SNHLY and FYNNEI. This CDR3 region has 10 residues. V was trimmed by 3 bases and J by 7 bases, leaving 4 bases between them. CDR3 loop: CASSEGEQYF. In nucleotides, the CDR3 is TGTGCCAGCAGTGAGGGGGAGCAGTACTTC.

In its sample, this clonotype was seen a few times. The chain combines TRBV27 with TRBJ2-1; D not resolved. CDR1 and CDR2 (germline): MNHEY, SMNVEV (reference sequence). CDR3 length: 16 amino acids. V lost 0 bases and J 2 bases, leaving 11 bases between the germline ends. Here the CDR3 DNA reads TGTGCCAGCAGTTTATCATCAGGAACCCCCTACAATGAGCAGTTCTTC. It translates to CASSLSSGTPYNEQFF.

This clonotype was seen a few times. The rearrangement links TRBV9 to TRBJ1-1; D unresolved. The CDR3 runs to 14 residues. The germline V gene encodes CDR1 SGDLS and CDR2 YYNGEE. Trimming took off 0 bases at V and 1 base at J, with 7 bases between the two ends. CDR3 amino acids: CASSVAEGNTEAFF. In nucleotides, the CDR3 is TGTGCCAGCAGCGTAGCGGAGGGGAACACTGAAGCTTTCTTT.

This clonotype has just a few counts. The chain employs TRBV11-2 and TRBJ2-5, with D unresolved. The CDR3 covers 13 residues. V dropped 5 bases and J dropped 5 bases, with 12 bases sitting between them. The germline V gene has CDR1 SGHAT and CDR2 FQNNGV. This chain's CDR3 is CASSPTRTETQYF. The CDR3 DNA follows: TGTGCCAGCAGCCCGACAAGGACCGAGACCCAGTACTTC.

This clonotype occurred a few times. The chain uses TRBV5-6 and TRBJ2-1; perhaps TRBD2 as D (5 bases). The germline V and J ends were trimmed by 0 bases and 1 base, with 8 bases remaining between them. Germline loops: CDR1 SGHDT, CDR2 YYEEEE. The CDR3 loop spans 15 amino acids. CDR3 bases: TGTGCCAGCAGCTTGGGCGGGTGGTCCTACAATGAGCAGTTCTTC. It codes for CASSLGGWSYNEQFF.

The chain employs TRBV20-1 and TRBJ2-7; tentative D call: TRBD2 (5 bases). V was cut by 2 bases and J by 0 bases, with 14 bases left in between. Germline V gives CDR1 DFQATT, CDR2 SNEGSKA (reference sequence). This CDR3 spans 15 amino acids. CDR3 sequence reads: CSARHDYSSSYEQYF. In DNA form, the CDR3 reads TGCAGTGCTAGACACGACTACTCGAGCTCCTACGAGCAGTACTTC.

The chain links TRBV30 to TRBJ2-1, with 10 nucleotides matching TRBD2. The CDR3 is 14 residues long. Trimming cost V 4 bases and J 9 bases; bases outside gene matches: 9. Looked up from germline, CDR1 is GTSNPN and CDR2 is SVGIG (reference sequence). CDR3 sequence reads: CAWTLAGGRVEQFF. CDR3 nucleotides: TGTGCCTGGACCTTAGCGGGAGGCAGGGTTGAGCAGTTCTTC.

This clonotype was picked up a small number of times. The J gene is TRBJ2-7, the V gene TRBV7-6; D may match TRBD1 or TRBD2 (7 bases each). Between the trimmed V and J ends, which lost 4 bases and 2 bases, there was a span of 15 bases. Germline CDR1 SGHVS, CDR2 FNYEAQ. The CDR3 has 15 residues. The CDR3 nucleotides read TGTGCCAGCAGCTCCAGGGGGGGGCTAACCTACGAGCAGTACTTC. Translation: CASSSRGGLTYEQYF. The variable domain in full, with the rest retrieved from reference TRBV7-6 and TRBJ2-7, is GAGVSQSPRYKVTKRGQDVALRCDPISGHVSLYWYRQALGQGPEFLTYFNYEAQQDKSGLPNDRFSAERPEGSISTLTIQRTEQRDSAMYRCASSSRGGLTYEQYFGPGTRLTVT.

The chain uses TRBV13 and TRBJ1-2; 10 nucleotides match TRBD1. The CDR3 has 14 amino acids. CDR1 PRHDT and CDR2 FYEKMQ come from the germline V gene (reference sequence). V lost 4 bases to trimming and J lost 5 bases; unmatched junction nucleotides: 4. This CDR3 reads CASSSGTGEYGYTF. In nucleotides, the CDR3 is TGTGCCAGCAGCTCGGGGACAGGGGAATATGGCTACACCTTC.